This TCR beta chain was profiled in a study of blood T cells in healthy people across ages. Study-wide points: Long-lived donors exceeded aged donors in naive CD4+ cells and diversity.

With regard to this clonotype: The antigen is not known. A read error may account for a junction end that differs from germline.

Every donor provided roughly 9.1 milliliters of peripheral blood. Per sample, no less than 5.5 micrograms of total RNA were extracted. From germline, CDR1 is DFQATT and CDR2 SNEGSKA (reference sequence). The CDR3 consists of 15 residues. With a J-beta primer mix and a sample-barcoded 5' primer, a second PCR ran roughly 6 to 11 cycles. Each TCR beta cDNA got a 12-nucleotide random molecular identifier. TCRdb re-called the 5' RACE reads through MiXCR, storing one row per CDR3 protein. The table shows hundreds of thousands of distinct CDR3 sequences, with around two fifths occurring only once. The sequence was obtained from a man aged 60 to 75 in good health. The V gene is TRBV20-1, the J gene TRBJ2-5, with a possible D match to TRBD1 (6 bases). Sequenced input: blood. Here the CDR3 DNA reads TGCAGTGCTAGGCAGCGGACAGACTCTCAAGAGACCCGGTACTTC. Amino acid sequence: CSARQRTDSQETRYF.